The entry that follows covers one T cell receptor beta chain sequence. What it binds is not known. TCRdb re-analysed the RACE reads in MiXCR, keeping a single row per CDR3 protein. The table lists roughly 70,000 distinct CDR3 sequences, about 32% of them singletons, with about 9% in the top ten. Germline V gives CDR1 SGHRS, CDR2 YFSETQ. V was shortened by 2 bases and J by 4 bases, with 7 bases between the two germline ends. The CDR3 is 13 amino acids. The data belong to a study of human T cells and chemical hapten exposure. Notes on the study in general: Against controls, expanded TCRs gave rise to significantly more large CDR3 similarity clusters.

Specified time point: patch test 1, 2 weeks after DPC sensitization. Treatment specified: therapeutic diphenylcyclopropenone sensitization with weekly scalp DPC. The starting material was whole blood, obtained in connection with sensitization to the hapten diphenylcyclopropenone (DPC). The clonotype comes from a man in his forties or fifties with alopecia areata. Some clones in this sample may be carry-over from other donors' samples. This chain links TRBV5-1 with TRBJ1-5; D is uncertain. The chain's CDR3 is CASSFDKNQPQHF. The CDR3 bases are TGCGCCAGCAGCTTCGACAAGAATCAGCCCCAGCATTTT.